The 4 T cell receptor beta chains given below trace back to one sample, sequenced in a study of T cell responses to AZD1222 COVID-19 vaccine. Repertoires were generated with immunoSEQ multiplex PCR, while TCRdb's copy carries only in-frame clones and drops some. The sample records about 110,000 clones, over 75% being singletons. Sequencing was performed on peripheral blood, taken on day 0 of MenACWY control vaccination. The source of these receptors is an adult in good health.

This chain connects TRBV6-6 to TRBJ2-7, with a tentative D call TRBD2 (5 bases). The CDR3 runs 14 residues. V lost 7 bases, J lost 3 bases, and 16 bases lay in between. Looked up from germline, CDR1 is MNHNY and CDR2 is SVGAGI (reference sequence). CDR3 in DNA: TGTGCCAGCATATCGGGGAACTACTACTACGAGCAGTACTTC. Translating gives CASISGNYYYEQYF.

The chain combines TRBV14 with TRBJ1-5; D remains unclear. The CDR3 has 13 amino acids. The germline V and J ends were trimmed by 3 bases and 6 bases, with 9 bases remaining between them. CDR1 is SGHDN and CDR2 is FVKESK in the germline V gene. The CDR3, as DNA: TGTGCCAGCAGCCAGGTAGGGCTTCAGCCCCAGCATTTT. Translating it yields CASSQVGLQPQHF.

In its sample, this clone was seen once. V is TRBV4-1 and J is TRBJ2-1, with 7 bases fitting TRBD1. The CDR3 loop spans 15 amino acids. Germline loops: CDR1 MGHRA, CDR2 YSYEKL. With 1 base clipped from V and 10 bases from J, the junction kept 10 bases outside the gene matches. The CDR3 DNA is TGCGCCAGCAGCCAAGTATGGGGTACAGGGGACGAGCAGTTCTTC. Protein: CASSQVWGTGDEQFF.

V usage is TRBV7-8 and J usage is TRBJ2-7; 7 nucleotides agree with TRBD1. Germline V gene sequence: CDR1 SGHVS, CDR2 FQNEAQ. After removal of 1 base from V and 2 bases from J, the junction contained 8 bases not matched to a gene. This CDR3 comprises 16 residues. The CDR3, as DNA: TGTGCCAGCAGCTTAGATTTTGACAGGGCGACCTACGAGCAGTACTTC. The encoded protein is CASSLDFDRATYEQYF.